This T cell receptor (beta chain) comes out of a study of cytomegalovirus exposure and HLA in healthy donors. Study results and limitations: Associated with HLA alleles at 0.05 false discovery rate in a later analysis were around 15,000 TCR beta sequences. CMV antigen specificity was confirmed in vitro for a few CMV-associated chains.

About this clone itself: Its specificity is not known.

The V end lost 5 bases, the J end lost 2 bases, and 10 bases lay between the germline ends. Germline values: CDR1 MRHNA, CDR2 SNTAGT. The CDR3 contains 13 residues. PCR employed 60 Vbeta and 13 Jbeta primers. TCRdb keeps only in-frame clones here, not all; method: immunoSEQ multiplex PCR. The sample gives more than 95,000 clones, more than 75% of which show up once; about a tenth is in the top ten. The sample comprised PBMCs. The clonotype originates from a woman aged 18-35 years in good health and CMV-seropositive. This chain joins TRBV6-4 and TRBJ2-7; D is unresolved. The DNA of the CDR3 is TGTGCCAGCAGTTACAATTCCCCCTACGAGCAGTACTTC. Translating it yields CASSYNSPYEQYF.